One T cell receptor beta chain is described in this entry. This clonotype was counted many times. Its specific antigen is unknown. No base-level quality is on record; no much larger clone is a single base apart. The sample's time point label is to be understood as: pre-sensitization, week 0. The treatment or condition label on this specimen signifies: therapeutic diphenylcyclopropenone sensitization with weekly scalp DPC. Blood at each patch-test visit was drawn before the patch test was applied. To be eligible, patients had to be aged 18 to 70, diagnosed with alopecia and judged suitable for DPC therapy, while pregnant patients were excluded. Unfractionated whole blood was collected in Tempus Blood RNA tubes, and total RNA was extracted from that blood. The germline V gene encodes CDR1 SGDLS and CDR2 YYNGEE. CDR3 length: 15 amino acids, cysteine to phenylalanine. The kept DNA is CDR3 alone, 45 bases in frame from the first base. Trimming removed 4 bases from V and 2 bases from J; the gene matches leave 6 bases unexplained.

These data belong to a study of human T cells and chemical hapten exposure (dated by TCRdb to the early 2020s). Notes on the research overall: For sensitization, 2% DPC in acetone was applied to a 2 cm by 2 cm area of upper inner arm skin. The mostly female patient cohort included alopecia areata with under or over 50% scalp involvement, alopecia totalis and alopecia universalis. Blood was sampled from patients pre-sensitization (week 0) and at 2, 6 and about 24 weeks after DPC sensitization. This study followed changes in the peripheral blood TCR repertoire in vivo during primary and secondary sensitization of alopecia patients to the hapten diphenylcyclopropenone (DPC). Libraries were combined into a pool for sequencing, and differences in TCR yield between samples came mainly from small differences in library volumes within the pool. Patch testing was performed on the upper back with Finn chambers containing 0.01% DPC, and the patch tests were scored after 6 days according to International Contact Dermatitis Research Group standards. Blood for TCR sequencing was provided by twenty-nine alopecia patients at one to four time points (pre-sensitization, 2, 6 and 24 weeks). Throughout the approximately 22-week study period, patients were also given weekly therapeutic DPC doses on the scalp.

The protocol used for the library was RACE. TCRdb lists the instrument as NextSeq 500. During library preparation, unique molecular identifiers were attached to individual cDNA molecules so that TCRs could be counted in a quantitative, reproducible way. Both TCR alpha and TCR beta chains were sequenced from each blood RNA sample. On the study's bioinformatics: The median number of TCRs per sample was 85,000 to 100,000, ranging from 23,224 to 690,600. The Decombinator software suite was used to annotate V, J and CDR3 in the TCR reads. Every sample was subsampled to the same number of TCRs (28,000) for the PS versus PT1 abundance plots. TCRs were defined as expanded if absent before sensitization and observed at least eight times at the 2-week time point. In-frame beta chains were kept once TCRdb had trimmed the public reads at Q25 with fastp and called clones with MiXCR. Each entry merges the rows of one CDR3 protein and shows their most common DNA and genes. The authors' filters were not applied to this entry. The sample has 240,000 or so distinct CDR3 sequences on record, approximately 8.6% of them singletons. Approximately 2.3% of the sample goes to the ten largest clones.

General conclusions and limits of the study: The number of PT1 expanded TCRs positively correlated with patch test score, significant at thresholds 8, 16 and 32 but not 4. All patients had alopecia, a presumed autoimmune disease, so their immune response might differ from that of healthy individuals. Compared with pre-sensitization or healthy control sets, expanded TCRs formed significantly more large CDR3 similarity clusters, which is consistent with antigen-driven responses. No change with DPC sensitization was found in the number of TCRs above 1 in 1000 frequency, and no evidence of global repertoire structure alterations was found. Repeated subsampling changed both the strength of the expansion versus patch-test correlation and the threshold at which the correlation became significant.

The sequencing here drew on whole blood, taken in connection with sensitization to the hapten diphenylcyclopropenone (DPC). The chain uses TRBV9 and TRBJ1-2; TRBD1 fits 9 bases in the junction. The TCR sequence derives from a woman aged 35 to 49 with alopecia areata. Some clones in this sample may be carry-over from other donors' samples. Here is the DNA: TGTGCCAGCAGCCAAACAGGGGGCTCGAACTATGGCTACACCTTC. Translated, it reads CASSQTGGSNYGYTF.